This note documents a single T cell receptor (beta chain) sequence. This entry is derived from a study of blood T cell repertoires in COVID-19. TCRdb's table, derived via immunoSEQ multiplex PCR, lists solely in-frame clones and lacks some. The table shows roughly 300,000 clones, with roughly 85% occurring only once. Trimming took 4 bases from V and 6 from J; bases not matched to a gene: 12. Germline V gives CDR1 SGHKS, CDR2 YYEKEE (reference sequence). The CDR3 has 15 amino acids. The TCR comes from a woman aged 40 to 50 with acute COVID-19. Source material: PBMCs or T cells enriched from blood (not recorded which). The chain couples TRBV5-5 to TRBJ2-7; TRBD1 matches at 8 bases. CDR3 loop: CASSPEHGQGGEQYF. CDR3 sequence (DNA): TGTGCCAGCAGCCCCGAGCACGGACAGGGAGGCGAGCAGTACTTC.